These 25 T cell receptor beta chains originate from one sample sequenced in a study of human thymus T cells. TCRdb's table, derived via immunoSEQ multiplex PCR, lists solely in-frame clones and lacks some. The top ten clones hold roughly 0.03% of a sample with about 78,000 clones, 90% to 98% of them seen once. Resections obtained during corrective heart surgery supplied the thymus tissue. Specimen: thymus tissue. These receptors were taken from a boy under two years old with a congenital heart defect but otherwise immunologically healthy.

This clone has just one count. The chain uses TRBV9 and TRBJ2-1; D unclear. V lost 3 bases, J lost 3 bases, and 7 bases lay in between. Germline assignment: CDR1 SGDLS and CDR2 YYNGEE. The length of the CDR3 is 13 residues. DNA of the CDR3: TGTGCCAGCAGCGGGACGGGCTACAATGAGCAGTTCTTC. Protein: CASSGTGYNEQFF.

Here the CDR3 reads CASSPSTGESHYNEQFF. CDR3 nucleotide sequence: TGTGCCAGCAGCCCCTCAACGGGGGAGAGCCACTACAATGAGCAGTTCTTC. V and J are TRBV7-9 and TRBJ2-1; possibly TRBD2 for D (6 bases). The CDR3 runs 17 residues. Trimming stripped 5 bases from V and 3 bases from J, with 20 bases between. In germline, CDR1 is SEHNR, CDR2 FQNEAQ (reference sequence).

V gene TRBV5-6 combines with J gene TRBJ1-1, with D tentatively TRBD1 (6 bases). The CDR3 length is 14 residues. Trimming took off 4 bases at V and 2 bases at J, with 12 bases between the two ends. Germline-derived CDR1 and CDR2 are SGHDT and YYEEEE. CDR3: CASSRRQANTEAFF. CDR3 DNA: TGTGCCAGCAGCCGAAGACAGGCAAACACTGAAGCTTTCTTT.

The V and J genes are TRBV7-7 and TRBJ2-2; 9 positions agree with TRBD1. The CDR3 covers 16 residues. The germline V gene encodes CDR1 SSHAT and CDR2 FNYEAQ (reference sequence). V lost 4 bases and J lost 3; bases outside the gene matches: 6. The CDR3 region has the DNA TGTGCCAGCAGCTCGGACAGGGGTCTGGACACCGGGGAGCTGTTTTTT. Encoded protein: CASSSDRGLDTGELFF.

This clone was seen once. V is TRBV4-3 and J is TRBJ2-5, with 11 bases identical to TRBD2. The CDR3 runs to 16 residues. CDR1 and CDR2 from the germline V gene are LGHNA and YSLEER. The ends lost 5 bases at V and 2 bases at J; junction bases unmatched: 7. CDR3 protein: CASSARLAGSQETQYF. In DNA form, the CDR3 reads TGCGCCAGCAGCGCCCGACTAGCGGGGAGTCAAGAGACCCAGTACTTC.

This clone appeared a single time. The chain recombines TRBV6-5 with TRBJ1-1; no firm D call. CDR1 is MNHEY, CDR2 SVGAGI, per germline. V was cut by 6 bases and J by 5 bases, with 19 bases left in between. The CDR3 is 15 residues long. The CDR3 DNA is TGTGCCAGCAGCCGACGACCCCCATGGGGAACTGAAGCTTTCTTT. It encodes CASSRRPPWGTEAFF.

This chain links TRBV4-1 with TRBJ2-7; possible D gene TRBD2, 6 bases. Trimming left V 0 bases short and J 0 bases short, with 9 bases between. The CDR3 covers 15 residues. Germline V gene data show CDR1 as MGHRA and CDR2 as YSYEKL. The CDR3 sequence is CASSQDPGLSYEQYF. The CDR3 bases are TGCGCCAGCAGCCAAGATCCGGGACTCTCCTACGAGCAGTACTTC.

The rearrangement joins TRBV27 to TRBJ1-1; D not resolved. Deletions cut 0 bases from V and 7 bases from J, with 9 bases between. The CDR3 totals 13 residues. Germline V gene sequence: CDR1 MNHEY, CDR2 SMNVEV (reference sequence). CDR3 sequence (DNA): TGTGCCAGCAGTTTATCGGGTCAAGATGAAGCTTTCTTT. It translates to CASSLSGQDEAFF.

V usage is TRBV4-3 and J usage is TRBJ1-5, with no clear D. V was clipped by 1 base and J by 8 bases, with 12 bases between them. The CDR3 consists of 14 residues. The germline V gene has CDR1 LGHNA and CDR2 YSLEER. CDR3 protein: CASSQVRVREPQHF. DNA for the CDR3: TGCGCCAGCAGCCAAGTACGGGTCCGGGAGCCCCAGCATTTT.

This sequence joins TRBV4-1 and TRBJ1-1; the D is unclear. The V gene lost 1 base and the J gene lost 0 bases, with 9 bases spanning the gap. This CDR3 has 15 amino acids. CDR1 MGHRA and CDR2 YSYEKL come from the germline V gene. DNA for the CDR3: TGCGCCAGCAGCCAAGCTGGCAAACTGAACACTGAAGCTTTCTTT. As protein: CASSQAGKLNTEAFF.

The CDR3 here is CATSRVLEAVNYGYTF. CDR3 in DNA: TGTGCCACCAGCAGAGTACTGGAGGCAGTTAACTATGGCTACACCTTC. The rearrangement joins TRBV15 to TRBJ1-2; unclear D gene. CDR3 size: 16 residues. The germline V gene has CDR1 LNHNV and CDR2 YYDKDF (reference sequence). The V and J ends lost 1 base and 1 base respectively, with 13 bases between them.

The chain joins TRBV11-1 to TRBJ2-3; the match to TRBD2 covers 7 bases. Trimming removed 1 base from V and 6 bases from J; junction bases left unmatched: 4. Germline V lookup: CDR1 SGHAT, CDR2 FQDESV (reference sequence). The CDR3 covers 14 residues. This chain's CDR3 is CASSLERGSDTQYF. The CDR3 DNA sequence: TGTGCCAGCAGCTTAGAGCGGGGAAGTGATACGCAGTATTTT.

The chain couples TRBV10-1 to TRBJ2-1; 10 positions agree with TRBD1. The CDR3 covers 16 residues. The trim removed 11 bases at V and 6 bases at J, leaving 16 bases unmatched. Germline CDR1 and CDR2: WNHNN and SYGVQD (reference sequence). The DNA for the CDR3 is TGCGCCCCCCGGGACAGGGGAATAGAGGATCGCAATGAGCAGTTCTTC. Amino acids: CAPRDRGIEDRNEQFF.

The chain employs TRBV18 and TRBJ2-1, with D tentatively TRBD1 (6 bases). The V and J ends lost 3 bases and 0 bases respectively, with 9 bases between them. Germline CDR1 KGHSH, CDR2 LQKENI. The CDR3 consists of 15 residues. Here the CDR3 DNA reads TGTGCCAGCTCACCGGACAGCAGCTCCTACAATGAGCAGTTCTTC. Translating it yields CASSPDSSSYNEQFF.

The V gene is TRBV5-4, the J gene TRBJ2-1, with 11 bases that match TRBD2. Germline-derived CDR1 and CDR2 are SGHNT and YYREEE (reference sequence). Trimming at V came to 4 bases and at J to 6 bases, leaving 9 bases not matched to a gene. The CDR3 has 16 residues. CDR3 nucleotides: TGTGCCAGCAGCAGAATAGCGGGAGGGCCAAGCAATGAGCAGTTCTTC. Its protein is CASSRIAGGPSNEQFF.

This chain connects TRBV10-3 to TRBJ2-3; 8 positions match TRBD1. This CDR3 region has 15 residues. The V segment lost 6 bases and the J segment 2 bases; nucleotides outside the gene matches: 7. Germline CDR1 ENHRY, CDR2 SYGVKD. The CDR3 nucleotides read TGTGCCATCAGGATGACAGGGGCCAACACAGATACGCAGTATTTT. It encodes CAIRMTGANTDTQYF.

The V gene is TRBV27, the J gene TRBJ2-4, with 7 bases fitting TRBD2. Looked up from germline, CDR1 is MNHEY and CDR2 is SMNVEV (reference sequence). The CDR3 extends over 14 amino acids. Germline trimming cut 4 bases from V and 9 bases from J; bases unmatched to any gene: 9. In DNA form, the CDR3 reads TGTGCCAGCAGTTCCTTAAAGCGGGATGTCATTCAGTACTTC. This translates into CASSSLKRDVIQYF.

This clone was seen once. The chain links TRBV2 to TRBJ1-2; D is unresolved. CDR3 length equals 14 residues. CDR1 SNHLY and CDR2 FYNNEI come from the germline V gene. V lost 11 bases, J lost 4 bases, and 20 bases lay in between. In DNA, the CDR3 is TGTGCCTTTAGGCGAGGAGAGATATCCTATGGCTACACCTTC. This gives the protein CAFRRGEISYGYTF. Supplemented by reference TRBV2 and TRBJ1-2, the full variable domain reads EPEVTQTPSHQVTQMGQEVILRCVPISNHLYFYWYRQILGQKVEFLVSFYNNEISEKSEIFDDQFSVERPDGSNFTLKIRSTKLEDSAMYFCAFRRGEISYGYTFGSGTRLTVV.

The chain joins TRBV7-9 to TRBJ2-1; tentatively, D is TRBD1 (6 bases). V was clipped by 0 bases and J by 2 bases, with 14 bases between them. This CDR3 region has 17 residues. From germline, CDR1 is SEHNR and CDR2 FQNEAQ (reference sequence). CDR3 sequence: CASSLAHSQGTYNEQFF. The CDR3 DNA reads TGTGCCAGCAGCTTAGCCCATAGCCAGGGGACCTACAATGAGCAGTTCTTC.

This chain connects TRBV7-2 to TRBJ2-3, with 10 bases matching TRBD2. Per the germline V gene, CDR1 is SGHTA and CDR2 is FQGNSA. V lost 2 bases and J lost 4; bases outside the gene matches: 9. The CDR3 totals 17 residues. The CDR3 region is CASSLTLAGVPADTQYF. DNA for the CDR3: TGTGCCAGCAGCTTAACGCTAGCGGGGGTCCCAGCAGATACGCAGTATTTT.

This chain joins TRBV5-6 and TRBJ1-4, with TRBD1 matching 8 bases. CDR3 size: 17 residues. The germline CDR1 and CDR2 sequences are SGHDT and YYEEEE. V shed 4 bases and J 8 bases; nucleotides not matched to a gene: 16. CDR3 residues: CASSLKRTGYIGEKLFF. In DNA form, the CDR3 reads TGTGCCAGCAGCCTCAAGAGGACAGGGTATATAGGAGAAAAACTGTTTTTT. Full variable domain (rest looked up from reference TRBV5-6 and TRBJ1-4): DAGVTQSPTHLIKTRGQQVTLRCSPKSGHDTVSWYQQALGQGPQFIFQYYEEEERQRGNFPDRFSGHQFPNYSSELNVNALLLGDSALYLCASSLKRTGYIGEKLFFGSGTQLSVL.

This chain links TRBV7-9 with TRBJ1-2; 9 nucleotides align to TRBD1. The CDR3 contains 15 residues. V was pared by 5 bases and J by 7 bases, with 11 bases of the junction left unmatched. Germline CDR1 is SEHNR and CDR2 is FQNEAQ (reference sequence). The CDR3 DNA is TGTGCCAGCAGCCCCGGGACAGGGAGAAAGTGTGGCTACACCTTC. Amino acids: CASSPGTGRKCGYTF.

The chain joins TRBV5-4 to TRBJ1-6, with 7 bases lining up with TRBD1. The CDR3 has 19 residues. CDR1 is SGHNT, CDR2 YYREEE, per germline (reference sequence). Trimming at V came to 3 bases and at J to 3 bases, leaving 15 bases not matched to a gene. CDR3 residues: CASSYGGDSFRGYNSPLHF. CDR3 nucleotide sequence: TGTGCCAGCAGCTACGGGGGGGACAGCTTTAGGGGCTATAATTCACCCCTCCACTTT.

The chain joins TRBV14 to TRBJ1-1; no definite D call. This CDR3 is built from 11 residues. The V gene's germline CDR1 is SGHDN and CDR2 FVKESK. V was pared by 6 bases and J by 6 bases, with 8 bases between. CDR3 protein: CASSRNPEAFF. The CDR3 bases are TGTGCCAGCAGTCGGAATCCTGAAGCTTTCTTT.

This chain uses TRBV27 with TRBJ2-7, with TRBD2 identical over 12 bases. Trimming took 8 bases from V and 6 from J; bases not matched to a gene: 14. The CDR3 runs 16 residues. Germline V CDR1 and CDR2: MNHEY, SMNVEV (reference sequence). CDR3 region: CASGRRLAGVEVEQYF. CDR3 coding DNA: TGTGCCAGCGGCCGCAGACTAGCGGGGGTTGAGGTCGAGCAGTACTTC.